This TCR beta chain was sequenced in a study of T cells in Graves' hyperthyroidism and ophthalmopathy. Study-level findings and limits: In validation, the model predicted ophthalmopathy. These predictions came a median about 6.5 months before onset.

The hyperthyroidism patients had all been newly diagnosed, and their disease duration was under 2 months. Their ages ranged from 18 to 65 years. Clinical symptoms, serum thyroxine and TRAb, thyroid ultrasound and orbital computed tomography together formed the diagnostic basis. The PBMCs were taken from 10 ml of fresh peripheral blood. Of note for this clonotype: Antigen unknown.

RNA transcripts provided the source from which TCR beta CDR3 regions were amplified. Carried out on the TCR CDR3, a first-round RT-PCR used the HTBI primer set. MiXCR, run by TCRdb on the multiplex PCR reads, gives a single entry per CDR3 protein. The sample lists more than 600,000 distinct CDR3 sequences, over 15% occurring once. The CDR3 loop spans 16 amino acids. With V trimmed by 5 bases and J by 3 bases, 8 bases remained unmatched. Per germline, CDR1 SNHLY and CDR2 FYNNEI. The sequence came from a young man with Graves' hyperthyroidism. The sequenced material came from blood. The V call is TRBV2, the J call TRBJ2-3, with 10 bases fitting TRBD2. The CDR3 DNA reads TGTGCCAGCAGTCGACCTAGCGGGAGCGGGACAGATACGCAGTATTTT. It translates to CASSRPSGSGTDTQYF.